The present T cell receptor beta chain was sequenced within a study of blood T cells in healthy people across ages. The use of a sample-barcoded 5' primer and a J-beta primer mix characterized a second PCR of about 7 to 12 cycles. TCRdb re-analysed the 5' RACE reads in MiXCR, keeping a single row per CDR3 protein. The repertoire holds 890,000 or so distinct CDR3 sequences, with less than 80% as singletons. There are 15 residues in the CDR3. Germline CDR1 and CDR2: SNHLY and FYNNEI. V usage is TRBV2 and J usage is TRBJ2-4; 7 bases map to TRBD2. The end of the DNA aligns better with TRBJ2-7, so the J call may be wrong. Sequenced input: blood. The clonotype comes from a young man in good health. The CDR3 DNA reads TGTGCCAGCAGTGAGTCAGCGGGGACCTCATACGAGCAGTACTTC. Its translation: CASSESAGTSYEQYF.